This T cell receptor beta chain was obtained from a study of cytomegalovirus exposure and HLA in healthy donors. In regard to this clone: Its antigen remains unidentified.

Both 60 Vbeta primers and 13 Jbeta primers went into the PCR. Authors' processing steps: Later reanalysis found around 84 million unique TCR beta chains, around 10 million of them shared. Data came from immunoSEQ multiplex PCR; TCRdb stores just in-frame clones and leaves some out. V and J calls and clone size are copied from that table; D and trimming were computed from the DNA. The sample shows roughly 130,000 clones, about 70% of them seen only once. This CDR3 has 15 residues. Germline loops: CDR1 MGHDK, CDR2 SYGVNS. The V and J ends lost 3 bases and 0 bases, in that order; junction bases with no gene match: 2. General study findings and limits: As was reported, the classifier diagnosed cytomegalovirus status with high specificity and sensitivity. The study designated roughly 150 TCR beta chains cytomegalovirus-associated. In the analysis, some V segments, TRBV6-2 and TRBV6-3 included, were excluded as indistinguishable.

Sequenced input: PBMCs. This TCR came from a woman in her thirties or forties in good health and CMV-seropositive. The chain has TRBV25-1 and TRBJ1-5; 7 bases agree with TRBD1. CDR3 DNA sequence: TGTGCCAGCAGTGAGGCAGGGGGTAGCAATCAGCCCCAGCATTTT. Residues: CASSEAGGSNQPQHF.